What follows are 23 T cell receptor beta chains derived from one specimen sequenced in a study of blood T cell repertoires in COVID-19. Assay: immunoSEQ multiplex PCR; the TCRdb copy retains only in-frame clones and omits some. The repertoire holds about 180,000 clones, with 65% to 85% as singletons. The sequenced sample was peripheral blood. The receptors shown here come from a middle-aged woman with COVID-19, enrolled during active disease.

The rearrangement joins TRBV6-5 to TRBJ1-5; no reliable D call. Trimming shortened V by 6 bases and J by 3 bases, and 9 bases separated the two germline ends. Germline CDR1 is MNHEY and CDR2 is SVGAGI. The length of the CDR3 is 13 residues. DNA of the CDR3: TGTGCCAGCAGATTACAGAACAATCAGCCCCAGCATTTT. The encoded protein is CASRLQNNQPQHF.

The chain carries TRBV9 and TRBJ1-1, with a tentative D call TRBD1 (5 bases). Germline assignment: CDR1 SGDLS and CDR2 YYNGEE. V lost 3 bases and J lost 2, with 11 bases in between. The length of the CDR3 is 14 residues. CDR3 protein: CASSGGDGNTEAFF. In nucleotides, the CDR3 is TGTGCCAGCAGCGGGGGGGACGGCAACACTGAAGCTTTCTTT.

This clone has more than one count but fewer than ten. This sequence joins TRBV5-8 and TRBJ1-3; a weak D match, TRBD1 (5 bases). Germline V gene sequence: CDR1 SGHTS, CDR2 YDEGEE. V dropped 4 bases and J dropped 2 bases, with 16 bases sitting between them. The CDR3 is made up of 16 amino acids. The CDR3 here is CASSAAGGGPGNTIYF. The CDR3, as DNA: TGTGCCAGCAGCGCAGCGGGGGGTGGCCCTGGAAACACCATATATTTT.

The chain employs TRBV6-4 and TRBJ2-2; TRBD1 is a possible D gene (6 bases). Germline assignment: CDR1 MRHNA and CDR2 SNTAGT. V shed 6 bases and J shed 5 bases, with 10 bases lying between them. The CDR3 is 13 residues long. In DNA, the CDR3 is TGTGCCAGCAGCGTGGGGGCAACCGGGGAGCTGTTTTTT. Translating it yields CASSVGATGELFF.

The rearrangement uses TRBV20-1 and TRBJ1-1; D unresolved. The V gene lost 6 bases and the J gene lost 6 bases, with 8 bases spanning the gap. The length of the CDR3 is 10 residues. The V gene's germline CDR1 is DFQATT and CDR2 SNEGSKA (reference sequence). CDR3 sequence (DNA): TGCAGTGCCCCCCAGGCTGAAGCTTTCTTT. Protein sequence: CSAPQAEAFF.

The V and J genes are TRBV19 and TRBJ1-1; D uncertain. The germline V gene encodes CDR1 LNHDA and CDR2 SQIVND (reference sequence). This CDR3 has 13 amino acids. The germline V and J ends were trimmed by 5 bases and 1 base, with 8 bases remaining between them. The CDR3 here is CASSGQTNTEAFF. The CDR3 region has the DNA TGTGCCAGTAGTGGGCAAACGAACACTGAAGCTTTCTTT. The whole variable domain, filled in from reference TRBV19 and TRBJ1-1, reads DGGITQSPKYLFRKEGQNVTLSCEQNLNHDAMYWYRQDPGQGLRLIYYSQIVNDFQKGDIAEGYSVSREKKESFPLTVTSAQKNPTAFYLCASSGQTNTEAFFGQGTRLTVV.

The rearrangement links TRBV9 to TRBJ2-1; 12 nucleotides match TRBD1. The CDR3 consists of 17 residues. The V segment lost 0 bases and the J segment 7 bases; nucleotides outside the gene matches: 8. Germline assignment: CDR1 SGDLS and CDR2 YYNGEE. In DNA form, the CDR3 reads TGTGCCAGCAGCGTAGCCAGGTGGGACAGGGGGCGGAATGAGCAGTTCTTC. Translating it yields CASSVARWDRGRNEQFF. The full variable domain, in which reference TRBV9 and TRBJ2-1 provide the parts outside the CDR3, is DSGVTQTPKHLITATGQRVTLRCSPRSGDLSVYWYQQSLDQGLQFLIQYYNGEERAKGNILERFSAQQFPDLHSELNLSSLELGDSALYFCASSVARWDRGRNEQFFGPGTRLTVL.

As for this clone: Other DNA variants within this sample encode the same CDR3. The rearrangement joins TRBV19 to TRBJ1-1; D might be TRBD1 (5 bases). Germline assignment: CDR1 LNHDA and CDR2 SQIVND (reference sequence). There are 14 residues in the CDR3. Trimming stripped 5 bases from V and 2 bases from J, with 12 bases between. The CDR3 DNA reads as TGTGCCAGTAGTCTTCAGGGTGGTAACACTGAAGCTTTCTTT. This sequence encodes CASSLQGGNTEAFF.

The chain employs TRBV27 and TRBJ1-2; 11 bases match TRBD1. Trimming took 2 bases from V and 0 from J; bases not matched to a gene: 5. This CDR3 contains 17 residues. Germline assignment: CDR1 MNHEY and CDR2 SMNVEV (reference sequence). The CDR3 loop reads CASSLLPGQGANYGYTF. CDR3 coding DNA: TGTGCCAGCAGTTTACTCCCGGGACAGGGGGCTAACTATGGCTACACCTTC.

This clone is a singleton in its sample. The chain couples TRBV4-2 to TRBJ2-1; 8 bases fit TRBD2. The V segment lost 4 bases and the J segment 8 bases; nucleotides outside the gene matches: 10. The germline gives CDR1 LGHNA, CDR2 YNFKEQ. The CDR3 contains 15 residues. The CDR3, as DNA: TGTGCCAGCAGCCCTTTATCGGGGGGGGGTGATGAGCAGTTCTTC. It encodes CASSPLSGGGDEQFF.

This chain joins TRBV19 and TRBJ2-1; 12 positions agree with TRBD2. Looked up from germline, CDR1 is LNHDA and CDR2 is SQIVND (reference sequence). This CDR3 is built from 13 residues. V was pared by 5 bases and J by 9 bases, with 2 bases of the junction left unmatched. The CDR3 sequence: CASSGLAGSEQFF. The CDR3 coding sequence is TGTGCCAGTAGTGGACTAGCGGGAAGTGAGCAGTTCTTC.

V gene TRBV19 combines with J gene TRBJ2-5; 8 bases align to TRBD1. The V and J ends lost 4 bases and 2 bases, in that order; junction bases with no gene match: 0. The CDR3 is made up of 13 amino acids. CDR1 is LNHDA, CDR2 SQIVND, per germline (reference sequence). CDR3 protein: CASSRTGQETQYF. In DNA, the CDR3 is TGTGCCAGTAGTAGGACAGGGCAAGAGACCCAGTACTTC.

The genes are TRBV2 and TRBJ2-5; no reliable D call. The germline CDR1 and CDR2 sequences are SNHLY and FYNNEI. The CDR3 runs to 14 residues. The germline V and J ends were trimmed by 7 bases and 1 base, with 13 bases remaining between them. The CDR3 loop is CASMGRLSQETQYF. CDR3 in DNA: TGTGCCAGCATGGGCCGGTTGAGCCAAGAGACCCAGTACTTC.

The rearrangement links TRBV7-9 to TRBJ1-2; D not resolved. Between the trimmed V and J ends, which lost 3 bases and 8 bases, there was a span of 10 bases. Germline V gene lookup returns CDR1 SEHNR and CDR2 FQNEAQ (reference sequence). The CDR3 is 12 amino acids. The CDR3 region is CASSLGSRGYTF. CDR3 in DNA: TGTGCCAGCAGCTTGGGGAGTCGGGGCTACACCTTC. Filled out from reference TRBV7-9 and TRBJ1-2, the complete variable domain reads DTGVSQNPRHKITKRGQNVTFRCDPISEHNRLYWYRQTLGQGPEFLTYFQNEAQLEKSRLLSDRFSAERPKGSFSTLEIQRTEQGDSAMYLCASSLGSRGYTFGSGTRLTVV.

This rearrangement joins TRBV7-8 to TRBJ1-4, with TRBD1 matching 9 bases. V trimming: 5 bases; J trimming: 4 bases; junction bases outside the gene matches: 8. CDR1 is SGHVS and CDR2 is FQNEAQ in the germline V gene. The length of the CDR3 is 16 residues. The CDR3 protein is CASSAWGGQGNEKLFF. The CDR3 DNA reads TGTGCCAGCAGCGCCTGGGGGGGACAGGGTAATGAAAAACTGTTTTTT.

This sequence joins TRBV27 and TRBJ1-2; 7 nucleotides match TRBD1. In germline, CDR1 is MNHEY, CDR2 SMNVEV (reference sequence). V dropped 3 bases and J dropped 2; count of bases not matched to a gene: 3. This CDR3 has 14 residues. The CDR3 region is CASSLGQRNYGYTF. CDR3 bases: TGTGCCAGCAGTTTGGGACAGAGAAACTATGGCTACACCTTC.

The V and J genes are TRBV19 and TRBJ1-1; D gene unclear. The germline V and J ends were trimmed by 9 bases and 4 bases, with 15 bases remaining between them. The CDR3 length is 13 residues. Germline CDR1 and CDR2: LNHDA and SQIVND (reference sequence). CDR3 bases: TGTGCCAGCACGACCCTCCCGGGCACTGAAGCTTTCTTT. This translates into CASTTLPGTEAFF. The whole variable domain, remainder taken from reference TRBV19 and TRBJ1-1, is DGGITQSPKYLFRKEGQNVTLSCEQNLNHDAMYWYRQDPGQGLRLIYYSQIVNDFQKGDIAEGYSVSREKKESFPLTVTSAQKNPTAFYLCASTTLPGTEAFFGQGTRLTVV.

The chain has TRBV7-3 and TRBJ2-5; D is unresolved. CDR1 and CDR2 from the germline V gene are SGHTA and FQGTGA. The CDR3 totals 14 residues. Trimming took off 2 bases at V and 2 bases at J, with 9 bases between the two ends. In nucleotides, the CDR3 is TGTGCCAGCAGCTTAGGGCCCCAGCAAGAGACCCAGTACTTC. The encoded protein is CASSLGPQQETQYF. The full variable domain, rest sourced from reference TRBV7-3 and TRBJ2-5, is GAGVSQTPSNKVTEKGKYVELRCDPISGHTALYWYRQSLGQGPEFLIYFQGTGAADDSGLPNDRFFAVRPEGSVSTLKIQRTERGDSAVYLCASSLGPQQETQYFGPGTRLLVL.

This clone was seen a single time. This rearrangement joins TRBV28 to TRBJ1-1; D uncertain. The CDR3 has 16 amino acids. CDR1 and CDR2 (germline): MDHEN, SYDVKM. Trimming cost V 5 bases and J 1 base, with 17 bases left between them. In DNA form, the CDR3 reads TGTGCCAGCAGTCTGACCTCCTCTCGGAGGAACACTGAAGCTTTCTTT. Translation: CASSLTSSRRNTEAFF.

This clone was counted once. This chain links TRBV21-1 with TRBJ1-5; the table's D call, TRBD1, was not checked against the DNA. TRBV21-1 is assigned pseudogene status. This CDR3 has 16 residues. In nucleotides, the CDR3 is TGTGCCAGCAGCAATATACAGGGGGCGGCGGATCAGCCCCAGCATTTT. This translates into CASSNIQGAADQPQHF.

This sequence joins TRBV7-9 and TRBJ1-2; possibly TRBD1 for D (5 bases). Germline V gene lookup returns CDR1 SEHNR and CDR2 FQNEAQ (reference sequence). The CDR3 runs to 13 residues. Trimming removed 5 bases at V and 6 bases at J, with 13 bases between. The CDR3 here is CASSGAGYDGYTF. The CDR3 DNA is TGTGCCAGCAGCGGCGCAGGGTATGATGGCTACACCTTC. Full variable domain (remainder filled in from reference TRBV7-9 and TRBJ1-2): DTGVSQNPRHKITKRGQNVTFRCDPISEHNRLYWYRQTLGQGPEFLTYFQNEAQLEKSRLLSDRFSAERPKGSFSTLEIQRTEQGDSAMYLCASSGAGYDGYTFGSGTRLTVV.

This sequence joins TRBV7-8 and TRBJ1-1; 8 nucleotides agree with TRBD1. CDR3 length: 14 amino acids. Losses at the gene ends were 3 bases for V and 4 bases for J; bases not matched to a gene: 4. CDR1 and CDR2 (germline): SGHVS, FQNEAQ. Written as DNA, the CDR3 is TGTGCCAGCAGCTTCGCAGGGGGCGGCACTGAAGCTTTCTTT. Translated: CASSFAGGGTEAFF.

This clone was detected many times. The chain is built from TRBV6-4 and TRBJ2-5, with a weak D call TRBD2 (6 bases). Deletions cut 3 bases from V and 4 bases from J, with 9 bases between. This CDR3 contains 13 residues. Germline lookup yields CDR1 MRHNA and CDR2 SNTAGT. CDR3 amino acids: CASSEGSGETQYF. The CDR3 DNA sequence: TGTGCCAGCAGTGAGGGTAGCGGAGAGACCCAGTACTTC.